A selection of T cell receptor beta chains follows, all from one sample in a study of blood T cell repertoires in COVID-19. Libraries were prepared by immunoSEQ multiplex PCR; TCRdb keeps only in-frame clonotypes and omits some of them. The sample lists fewer than 140,000 clones, around 80% occurring once. Input material: peripheral blood. Receptors originate from an older woman with acute or convalescent COVID-19. The CDR3 runs from the conserved cysteine through the conserved F or W. Fields, in order: V gene, D gene, CDR3 protein. D genes are given only for firm matches.

>TRBV28|-
CASSLRGRGTSGANVLTF
>TRBV5-1|TRBD1
CASSLIPTGAIISSYNSPLHF
>TRBV10-3|-
CAISDRGGTDTQYF
>TRBV29-1|-
CSVAEGTDTQYF
>TRBV2|TRBD1
CASSQQGARGTEAFF
>TRBV28|TRBD2
CASSLRFRGGETQYF
>TRBV14|-
CASSQETVLFSGNTIYF
>TRBV7-8|TRBD2
CASSALGLGGYNEQFF
>TRBV6-5|-
CASSYSQGSFTYEQYF
>TRBV6-1|-
CASSEDPGYGYTF
>TRBV7-6|TRBD2
CASSTLAGMYNEQFF
>TRBV4-2|TRBD2
CASSHVTSGAYQETQYF
>TRBV5-1|TRBD2
CASSARDYSYEQYF
>TRBV27|-
CASSQGPRGTLKLNYGYTF
>TRBV2|TRBD1
CASSPGQGREKLFF
>TRBV28|-
CGAQSGSNTEAFF
>TRBV5-1|TRBD2
CASSTGLAGRQFF
>TRBV18|TRBD2
CASSPTSGGAAQYF
>TRBV28|-
CASNSPGASYEQYF
>TRBV7-6|TRBD1
CASSLVTSGTGAFSSSSPLHF
>TRBV6-5|-
CASSYSRDLRNEQFF
>TRBV2|-
CASSRTEGTDTQYF
>TRBV19|TRBD1
CASSDTGTGGSPLHF
>TRBV12-3/TRBV12-4|TRBD1
CASSFGQGKAFF
>TRBV12-5|-
CASGWTPGPEGTEAFF
>TRBV6-5|-
CASSPTGSRTEAFF
>TRBV19|-
CASSIVWAANYGYTF
>TRBV13|TRBD2
CASSASLLAGGPTGELFF
>TRBV28|-
CASSGPGTPNGNEQFF
>TRBV28|-
CASSLPGVNTEAFF
>TRBV6-4|TRBD1
CASSADRGLGGYTF
>TRBV20-1|-
CSASADSFNQPQHF